The table lists the clone carrying this T cell receptor (beta chain) with many counts. Its antigen is not known. Each CDR3 protein gets one entry after TCRdb re-called the 5' RACE reads with MiXCR. In the table there are 60,000 to 85,000 distinct CDR3 sequences, about 5.5% of which are singletons. PBMCs stored at -80 C, 2 million in total, were the source of the unsorted libraries. The entry originates in a study of neurological immune-mediated disorders. General study points: No link was found between any clinical or MRI feature and the multiple sclerosis repertoire cluster. One related-CDR3 cluster, which may be a signature, held the repertoires of 18 of 34 multiple sclerosis patients after phylogenetic grouping.

V was pared by 5 bases and J by 2 bases, with 20 bases between. Germline CDR1 reads DFQATT; CDR2 reads SNEGSKA (reference sequence). The CDR3 is 16 residues long. The V call is TRBV20-1, the J call TRBJ2-3; no clear D. The sequencing sample was made of PBMCs. The TCR was taken from a woman in her 30s with multiple sclerosis. CDR3 DNA: TGCAGTGCTCCCCCTTCGAATTCCCCTTCCACAGATACGCAGTATTTT. This codes for CSAPPSNSPSTDTQYF.